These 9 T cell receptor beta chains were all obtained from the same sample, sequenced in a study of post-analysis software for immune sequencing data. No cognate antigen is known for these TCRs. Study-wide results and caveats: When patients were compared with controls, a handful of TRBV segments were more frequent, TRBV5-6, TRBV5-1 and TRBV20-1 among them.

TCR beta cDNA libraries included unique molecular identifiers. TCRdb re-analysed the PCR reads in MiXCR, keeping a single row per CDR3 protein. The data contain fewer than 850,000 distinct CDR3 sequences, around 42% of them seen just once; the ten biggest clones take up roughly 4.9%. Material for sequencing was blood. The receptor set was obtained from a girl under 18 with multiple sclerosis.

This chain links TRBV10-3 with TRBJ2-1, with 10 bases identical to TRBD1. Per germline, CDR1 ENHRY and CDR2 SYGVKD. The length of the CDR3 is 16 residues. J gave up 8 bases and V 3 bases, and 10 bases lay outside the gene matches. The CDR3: CAISDYRDRGDHEQFF. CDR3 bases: TGTGCCATCAGTGATTACCGGGACAGGGGCGACCATGAGCAGTTCTTC.

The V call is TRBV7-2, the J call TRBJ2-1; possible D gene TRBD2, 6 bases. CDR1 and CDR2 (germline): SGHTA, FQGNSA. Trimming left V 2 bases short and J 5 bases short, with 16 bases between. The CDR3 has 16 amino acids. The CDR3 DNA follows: TGTGCCAGCAGCTTAATAGGCGGCTCGGGGGACAATGAGCAGTTCTTC. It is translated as CASSLIGGSGDNEQFF. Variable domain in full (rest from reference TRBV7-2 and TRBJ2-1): GAGVSQSPSNKVTEKGKDVELRCDPISGHTALYWYRQSLGQGLEFLIYFQGNSAPDKSGLPSDRFSAERTGGSVSTLTIQRTQQEDSAVYLCASSLIGGSGDNEQFFGPGTRLTVL.

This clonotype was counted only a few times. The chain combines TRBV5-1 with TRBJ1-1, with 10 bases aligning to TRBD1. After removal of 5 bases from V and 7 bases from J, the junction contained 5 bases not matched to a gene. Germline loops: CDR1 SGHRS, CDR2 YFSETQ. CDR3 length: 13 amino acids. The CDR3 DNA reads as TGCGCCAGCAGTGACAGGGGGCACTTTGAAGCTTTCTTT. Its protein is CASSDRGHFEAFF.

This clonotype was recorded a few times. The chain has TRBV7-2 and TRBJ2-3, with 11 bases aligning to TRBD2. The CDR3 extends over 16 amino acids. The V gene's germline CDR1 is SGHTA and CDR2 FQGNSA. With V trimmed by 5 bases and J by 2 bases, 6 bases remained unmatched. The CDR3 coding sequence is TGTGCCAGCAGCCCCGGGACTAGCGGTTACACAGATACGCAGTATTTT. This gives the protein CASSPGTSGYTDTQYF.

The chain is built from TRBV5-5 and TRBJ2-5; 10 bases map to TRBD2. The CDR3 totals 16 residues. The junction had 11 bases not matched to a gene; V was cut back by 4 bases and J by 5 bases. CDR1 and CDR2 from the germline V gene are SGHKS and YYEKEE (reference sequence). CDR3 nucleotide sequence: TGTGCCAGCAGCACGTCGGCAGCGGGAGGGGAGGAGACCCAGTACTTC. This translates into CASSTSAAGGEETQYF.

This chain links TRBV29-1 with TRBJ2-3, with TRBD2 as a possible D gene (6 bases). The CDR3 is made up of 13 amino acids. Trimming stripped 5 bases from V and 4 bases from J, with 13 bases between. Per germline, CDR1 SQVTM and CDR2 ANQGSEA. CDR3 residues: CSVFREESDTQYF. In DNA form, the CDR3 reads TGCAGCGTTTTTAGGGAGGAGTCAGATACGCAGTATTTT.

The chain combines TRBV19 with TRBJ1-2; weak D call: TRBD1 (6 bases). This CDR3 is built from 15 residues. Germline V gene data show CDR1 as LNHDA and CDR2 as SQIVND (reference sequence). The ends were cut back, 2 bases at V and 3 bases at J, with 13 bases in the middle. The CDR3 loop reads CASSINRESDYGYTF. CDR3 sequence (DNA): TGTGCCAGTAGTATAAACAGGGAAAGCGACTATGGCTACACCTTC.

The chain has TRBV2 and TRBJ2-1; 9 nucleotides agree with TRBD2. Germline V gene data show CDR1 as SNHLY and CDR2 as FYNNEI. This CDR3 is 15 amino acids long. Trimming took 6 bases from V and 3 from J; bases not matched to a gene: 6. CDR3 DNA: TGTGCCAGCAGGTTACTAGCGGGTAGCTACAATGAGCAGTTCTTC. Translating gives CASRLLAGSYNEQFF.

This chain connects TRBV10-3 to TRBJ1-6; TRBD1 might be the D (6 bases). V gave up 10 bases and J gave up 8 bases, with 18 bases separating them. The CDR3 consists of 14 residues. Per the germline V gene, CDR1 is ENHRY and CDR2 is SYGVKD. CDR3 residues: CATSSGGSDSPLHF. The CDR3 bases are TGTGCCACCTCCTCGGGGGGCAGTGATTCACCCCTCCACTTT.